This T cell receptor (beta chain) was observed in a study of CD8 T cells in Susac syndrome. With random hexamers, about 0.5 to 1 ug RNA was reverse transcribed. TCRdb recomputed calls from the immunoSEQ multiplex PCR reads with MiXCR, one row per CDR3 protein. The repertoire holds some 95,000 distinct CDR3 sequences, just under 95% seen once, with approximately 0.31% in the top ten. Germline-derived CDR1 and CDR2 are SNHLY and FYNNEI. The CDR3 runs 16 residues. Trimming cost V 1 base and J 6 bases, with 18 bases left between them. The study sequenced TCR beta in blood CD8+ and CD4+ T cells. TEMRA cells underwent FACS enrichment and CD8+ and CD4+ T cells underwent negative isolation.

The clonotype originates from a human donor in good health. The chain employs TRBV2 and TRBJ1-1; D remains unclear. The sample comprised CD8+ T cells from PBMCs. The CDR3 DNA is TGTGCCAGCAGTGAAGTCGGTTCCGTCAGGAGACCTGAAGCTTTCTTT. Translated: CASSEVGSVRRPEAFF.